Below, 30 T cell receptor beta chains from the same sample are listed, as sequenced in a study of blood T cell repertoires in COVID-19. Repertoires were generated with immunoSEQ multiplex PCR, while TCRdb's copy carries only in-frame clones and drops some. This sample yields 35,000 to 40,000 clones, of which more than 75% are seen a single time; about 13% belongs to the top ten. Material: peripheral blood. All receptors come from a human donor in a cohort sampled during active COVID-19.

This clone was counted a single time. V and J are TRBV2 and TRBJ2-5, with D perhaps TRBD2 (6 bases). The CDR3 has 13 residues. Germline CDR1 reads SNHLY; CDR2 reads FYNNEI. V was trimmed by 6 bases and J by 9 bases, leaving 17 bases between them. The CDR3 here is CASRWTVTGAQYF. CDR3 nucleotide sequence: TGTGCCAGCAGGTGGACGGTTACGGGGGCCCAGTACTTC. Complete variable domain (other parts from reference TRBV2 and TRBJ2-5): EPEVTQTPSHQVTQMGQEVILRCVPISNHLYFYWYRQILGQKVEFLVSFYNNEISEKSEIFDDQFSVERPDGSNFTLKIRSTKLEDSAMYFCASRWTVTGAQYFGPGTRLLVL.

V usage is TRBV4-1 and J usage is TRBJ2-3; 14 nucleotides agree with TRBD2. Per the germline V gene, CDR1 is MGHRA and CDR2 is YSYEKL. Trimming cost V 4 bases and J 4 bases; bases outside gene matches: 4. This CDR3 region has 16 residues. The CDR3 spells CASSLTSGGAADTQYF. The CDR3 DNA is TGCGCCAGCAGCCTGACTAGCGGGGGGGCCGCAGATACGCAGTATTTT.

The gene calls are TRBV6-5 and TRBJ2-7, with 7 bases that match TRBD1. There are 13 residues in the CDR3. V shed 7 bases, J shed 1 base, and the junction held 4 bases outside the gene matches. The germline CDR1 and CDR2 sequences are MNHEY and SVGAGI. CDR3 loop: CASTGQPSYEQYF. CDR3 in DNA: TGTGCCAGCACGGGACAGCCATCCTACGAGCAGTACTTC.

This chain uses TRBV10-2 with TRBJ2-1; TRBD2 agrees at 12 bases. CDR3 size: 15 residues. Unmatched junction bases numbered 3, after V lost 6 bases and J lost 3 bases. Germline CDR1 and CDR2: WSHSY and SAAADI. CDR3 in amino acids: CASSLLAGGYNEQFF. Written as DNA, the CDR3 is TGCGCCAGCAGCCTACTAGCGGGGGGCTACAATGAGCAGTTCTTC.

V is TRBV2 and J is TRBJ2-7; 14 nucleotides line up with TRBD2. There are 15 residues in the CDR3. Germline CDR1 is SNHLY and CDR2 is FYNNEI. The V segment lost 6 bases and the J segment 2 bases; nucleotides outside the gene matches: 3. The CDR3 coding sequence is TGTGCCAGCAGAGGACTAGCGGGGGGAGCCTACGAGCAGTACTTC. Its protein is CASRGLAGGAYEQYF.

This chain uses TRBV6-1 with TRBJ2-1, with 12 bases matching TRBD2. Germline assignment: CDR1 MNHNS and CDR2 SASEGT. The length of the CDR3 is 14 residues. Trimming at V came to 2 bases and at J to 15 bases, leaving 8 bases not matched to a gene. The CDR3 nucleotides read TGTGCCAGCAGTGAACTAGCGGGGGGGCAGGTGGGGTTCTTC. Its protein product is CASSELAGGQVGFF.

CDR3 residues: CASRTPLVGYGYTF. The DNA of the CDR3 is TGTGCCAGCAGGACCCCCTTAGTCGGGTATGGCTACACCTTC. The J gene is TRBJ1-2, the V gene TRBV6-5; D unresolved. The CDR3 totals 14 residues. Per the germline V gene, CDR1 is MNHEY and CDR2 is SVGAGI. The ends were cut back, 6 bases at V and 5 bases at J, with 16 bases in the middle.

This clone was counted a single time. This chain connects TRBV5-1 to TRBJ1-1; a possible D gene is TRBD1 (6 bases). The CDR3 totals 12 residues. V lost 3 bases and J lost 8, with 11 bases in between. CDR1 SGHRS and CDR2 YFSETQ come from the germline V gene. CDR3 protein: CASSSLTGEAFF. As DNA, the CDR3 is TGCGCCAGCAGCTCCCTGACAGGAGAAGCTTTCTTT.

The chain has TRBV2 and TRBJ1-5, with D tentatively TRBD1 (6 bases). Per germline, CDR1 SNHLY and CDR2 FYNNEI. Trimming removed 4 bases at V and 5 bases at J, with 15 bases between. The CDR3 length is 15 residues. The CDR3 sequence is CASSGETGRHQPQHF. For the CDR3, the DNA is TGTGCCAGCAGTGGGGAAACAGGGCGGCATCAGCCCCAGCATTTT.

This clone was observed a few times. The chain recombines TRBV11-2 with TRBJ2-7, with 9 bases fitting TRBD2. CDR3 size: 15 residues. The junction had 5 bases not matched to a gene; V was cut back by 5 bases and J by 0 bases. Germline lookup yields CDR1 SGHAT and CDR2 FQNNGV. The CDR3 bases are TGTGCCAGCAGCAAAGCGGGGGGACCCTCCTACGAGCAGTACTTC. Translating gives CASSKAGGPSYEQYF.

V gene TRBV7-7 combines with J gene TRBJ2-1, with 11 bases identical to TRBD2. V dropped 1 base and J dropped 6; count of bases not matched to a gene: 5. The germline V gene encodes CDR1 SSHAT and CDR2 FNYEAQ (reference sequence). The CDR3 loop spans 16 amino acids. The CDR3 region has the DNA TGTGCCAGCAGCTTAGGCACTAGCGGGGGTTTCAATGAGCAGTTCTTC. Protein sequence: CASSLGTSGGFNEQFF.

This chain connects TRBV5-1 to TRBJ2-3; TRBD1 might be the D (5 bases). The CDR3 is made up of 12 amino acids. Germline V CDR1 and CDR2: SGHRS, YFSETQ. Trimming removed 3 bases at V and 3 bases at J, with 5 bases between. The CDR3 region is CASSYRTDTQYF. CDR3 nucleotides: TGCGCCAGCAGCTACAGGACAGATACGCAGTATTTT.

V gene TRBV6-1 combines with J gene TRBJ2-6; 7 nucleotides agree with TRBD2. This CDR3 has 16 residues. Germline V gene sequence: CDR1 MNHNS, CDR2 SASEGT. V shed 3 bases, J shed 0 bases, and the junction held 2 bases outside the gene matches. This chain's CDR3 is CASSDQRGSGANVLTF. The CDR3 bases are TGTGCCAGCAGTGACCAGCGGGGCTCTGGGGCCAACGTCCTGACTTTC.

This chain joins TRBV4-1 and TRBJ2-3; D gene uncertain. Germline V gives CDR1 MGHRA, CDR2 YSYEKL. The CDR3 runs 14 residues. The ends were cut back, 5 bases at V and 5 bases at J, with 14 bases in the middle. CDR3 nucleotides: TGCGCCAGCAGCATATCGGGTTTTCAAGATACGCAGTATTTT. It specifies CASSISGFQDTQYF.

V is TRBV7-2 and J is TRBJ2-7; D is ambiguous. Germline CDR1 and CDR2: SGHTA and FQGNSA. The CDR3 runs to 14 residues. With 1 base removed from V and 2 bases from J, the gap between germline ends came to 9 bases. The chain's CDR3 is CASSLERHTYEQYF. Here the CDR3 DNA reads TGTGCCAGCAGCTTAGAGAGGCACACCTACGAGCAGTACTTC.

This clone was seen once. In DNA, the CDR3 is TGCGCCAGCAGCGCCTTGGAGTTTGCTAGCGGGGGCACAGATACGCAGTATTTT. Translating gives CASSALEFASGGTDTQYF. The chain recombines TRBV5-1 with TRBJ2-3; TRBD2 aligns across 9 bases. Per germline, CDR1 SGHRS and CDR2 YFSETQ. Trimming cost V 4 bases and J 1 base; bases outside gene matches: 13. The CDR3 loop spans 18 amino acids.

CDR3 protein: CASSLTGGYGYTF. The CDR3 nucleotides are TGTGCCAGCAGTCTCACAGGGGGCTATGGCTACACCTTC. V and J are TRBV6-5 and TRBJ1-2, with 8 nucleotides matching TRBD1. CDR1 and CDR2 from the germline V gene are MNHEY and SVGAGI. With 5 bases clipped from V and 4 bases from J, the junction kept 3 bases outside the gene matches. This CDR3 has 13 amino acids.

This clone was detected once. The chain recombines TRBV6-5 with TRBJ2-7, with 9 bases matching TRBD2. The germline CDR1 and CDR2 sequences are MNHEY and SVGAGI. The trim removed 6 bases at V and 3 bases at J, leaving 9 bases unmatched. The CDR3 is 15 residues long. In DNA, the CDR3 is TGTGCCAGCAGCAACCGGGCGGGGGGGTTCTACGAGCAGTACTTC. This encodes CASSNRAGGFYEQYF.

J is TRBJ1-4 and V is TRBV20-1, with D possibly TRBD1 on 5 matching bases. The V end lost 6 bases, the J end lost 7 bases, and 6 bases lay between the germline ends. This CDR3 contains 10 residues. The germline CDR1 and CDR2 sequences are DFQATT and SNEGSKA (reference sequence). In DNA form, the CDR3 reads TGCAGTGCGGGGGGTGAAAAACTGTTTTTT. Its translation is CSAGGEKLFF.

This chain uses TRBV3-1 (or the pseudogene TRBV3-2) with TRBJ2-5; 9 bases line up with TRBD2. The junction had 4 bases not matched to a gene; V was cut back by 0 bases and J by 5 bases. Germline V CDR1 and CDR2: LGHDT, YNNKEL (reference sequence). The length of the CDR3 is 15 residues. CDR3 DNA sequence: TGTGCCAGCAGCCAAGATACTAGCGGGTACGAGACCCAGTACTTC. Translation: CASSQDTSGYETQYF.

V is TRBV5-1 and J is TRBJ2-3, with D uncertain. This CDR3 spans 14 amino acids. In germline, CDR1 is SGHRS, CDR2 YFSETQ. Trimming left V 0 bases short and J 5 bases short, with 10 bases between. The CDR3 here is CASSLGPQEDTQYF. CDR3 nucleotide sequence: TGCGCCAGCAGCTTGGGACCCCAGGAAGATACGCAGTATTTT. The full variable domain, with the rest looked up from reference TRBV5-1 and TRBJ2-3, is KAGVTQTPRYLIKTRGQQVTLSCSPISGHRSVSWYQQTPGQGLQFLFEYFSETQRNKGNFPGRFSGRQFSNSRSEMNVSTLELGDSALYLCASSLGPQEDTQYFGPGTRLTVL.

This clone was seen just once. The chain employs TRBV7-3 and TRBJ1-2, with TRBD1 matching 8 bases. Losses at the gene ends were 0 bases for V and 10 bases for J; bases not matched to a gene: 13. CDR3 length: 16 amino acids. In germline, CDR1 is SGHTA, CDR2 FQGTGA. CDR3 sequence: CASSLTPQLGQGAYTF. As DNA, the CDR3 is TGTGCCAGCAGCTTAACCCCACAATTAGGACAGGGAGCCTACACCTTC.

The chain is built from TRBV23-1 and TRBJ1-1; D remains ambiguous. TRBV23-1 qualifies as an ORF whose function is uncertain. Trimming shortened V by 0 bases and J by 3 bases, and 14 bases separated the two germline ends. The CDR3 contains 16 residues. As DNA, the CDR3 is TGCGCCAGCAGTCAATCGAGGGAGGGAAGGGACACTGAAGCTTTCTTT. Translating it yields CASSQSREGRDTEAFF.

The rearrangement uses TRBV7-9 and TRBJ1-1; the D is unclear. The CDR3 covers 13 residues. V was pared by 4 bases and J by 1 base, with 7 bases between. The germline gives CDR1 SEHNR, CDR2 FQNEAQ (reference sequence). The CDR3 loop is CASSSSQNTEAFF. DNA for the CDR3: TGTGCCAGCAGCTCAAGCCAGAACACTGAAGCTTTCTTT. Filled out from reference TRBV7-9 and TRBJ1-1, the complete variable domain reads DTGVSQNPRHKITKRGQNVTFRCDPISEHNRLYWYRQTLGQGPEFLTYFQNEAQLEKSRLLSDRFSAERPKGSFSTLEIQRTEQGDSAMYLCASSSSQNTEAFFGQGTRLTVV.

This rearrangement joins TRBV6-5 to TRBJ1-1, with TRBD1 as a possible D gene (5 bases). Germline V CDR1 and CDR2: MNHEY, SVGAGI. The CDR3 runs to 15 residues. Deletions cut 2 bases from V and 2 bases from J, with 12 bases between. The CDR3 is CASSYGGAGNTEAFF. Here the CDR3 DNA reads TGTGCCAGCAGTTACGGAGGGGCTGGTAACACTGAAGCTTTCTTT.

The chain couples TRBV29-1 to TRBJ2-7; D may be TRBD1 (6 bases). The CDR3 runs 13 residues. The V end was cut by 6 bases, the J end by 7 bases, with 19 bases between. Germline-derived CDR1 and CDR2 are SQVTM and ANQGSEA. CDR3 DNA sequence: TGCAGCGTCTCTGGGGGCAGGGGCCAGGAGCAGTACTTC. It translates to CSVSGGRGQEQYF.

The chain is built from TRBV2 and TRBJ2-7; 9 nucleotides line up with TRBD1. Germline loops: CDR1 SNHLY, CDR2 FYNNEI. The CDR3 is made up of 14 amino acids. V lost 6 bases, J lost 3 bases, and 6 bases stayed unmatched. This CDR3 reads CASRSGTGLYEQYF. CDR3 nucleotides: TGTGCCAGCAGGTCCGGGACAGGGCTCTACGAGCAGTACTTC.

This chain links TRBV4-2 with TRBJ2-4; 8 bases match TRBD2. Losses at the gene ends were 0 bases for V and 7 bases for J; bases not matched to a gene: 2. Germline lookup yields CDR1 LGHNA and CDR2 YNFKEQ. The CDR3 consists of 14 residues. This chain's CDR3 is CASSQEVAGNIQYF. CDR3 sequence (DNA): TGTGCCAGCAGCCAAGAGGTAGCGGGGAACATTCAGTACTTC.

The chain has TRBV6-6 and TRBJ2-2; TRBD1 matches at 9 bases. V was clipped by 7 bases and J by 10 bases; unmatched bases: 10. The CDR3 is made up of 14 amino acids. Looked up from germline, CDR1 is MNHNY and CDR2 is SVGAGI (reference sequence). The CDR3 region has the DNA TGTGCCAGCATCGCGGACAGGGGTGTTAAGGAGCTGTTTTTT. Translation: CASIADRGVKELFF.

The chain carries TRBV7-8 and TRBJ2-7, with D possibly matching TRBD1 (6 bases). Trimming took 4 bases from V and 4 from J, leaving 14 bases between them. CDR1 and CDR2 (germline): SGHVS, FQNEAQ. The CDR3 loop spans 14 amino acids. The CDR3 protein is CASSSGRGGYEQYF. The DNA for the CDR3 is TGTGCCAGCAGCTCCGGCAGGGGTGGTTACGAGCAGTACTTC.